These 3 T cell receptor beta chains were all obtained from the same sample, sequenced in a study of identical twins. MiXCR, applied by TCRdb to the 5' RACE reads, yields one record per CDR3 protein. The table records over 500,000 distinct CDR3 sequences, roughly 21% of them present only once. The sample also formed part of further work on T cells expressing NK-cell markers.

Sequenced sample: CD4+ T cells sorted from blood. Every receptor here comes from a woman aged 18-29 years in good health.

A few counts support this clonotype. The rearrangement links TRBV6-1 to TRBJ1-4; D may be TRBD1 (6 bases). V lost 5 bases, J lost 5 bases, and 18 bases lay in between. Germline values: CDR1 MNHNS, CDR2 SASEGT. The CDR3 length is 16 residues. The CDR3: CASSRTRQGKNEKLFF. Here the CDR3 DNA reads TGTGCCAGCAGTCGGACCCGGCAGGGGAAAAATGAAAAACTGTTTTTT.

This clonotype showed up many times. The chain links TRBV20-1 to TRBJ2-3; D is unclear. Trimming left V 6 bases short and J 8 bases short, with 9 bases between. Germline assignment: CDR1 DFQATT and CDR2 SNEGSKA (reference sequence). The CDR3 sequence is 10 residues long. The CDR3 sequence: CSALSVTQYF. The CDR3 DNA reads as TGCAGTGCCCTCTCCGTTACGCAGTATTTT.

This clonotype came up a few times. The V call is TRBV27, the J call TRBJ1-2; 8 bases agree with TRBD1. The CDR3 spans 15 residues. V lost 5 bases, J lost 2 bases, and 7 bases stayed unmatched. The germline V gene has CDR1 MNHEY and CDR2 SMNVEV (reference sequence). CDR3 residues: CASSPRTGTNYGYTF. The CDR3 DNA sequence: TGTGCCAGCAGTCCTCGGACAGGGACAAACTATGGCTACACCTTC.